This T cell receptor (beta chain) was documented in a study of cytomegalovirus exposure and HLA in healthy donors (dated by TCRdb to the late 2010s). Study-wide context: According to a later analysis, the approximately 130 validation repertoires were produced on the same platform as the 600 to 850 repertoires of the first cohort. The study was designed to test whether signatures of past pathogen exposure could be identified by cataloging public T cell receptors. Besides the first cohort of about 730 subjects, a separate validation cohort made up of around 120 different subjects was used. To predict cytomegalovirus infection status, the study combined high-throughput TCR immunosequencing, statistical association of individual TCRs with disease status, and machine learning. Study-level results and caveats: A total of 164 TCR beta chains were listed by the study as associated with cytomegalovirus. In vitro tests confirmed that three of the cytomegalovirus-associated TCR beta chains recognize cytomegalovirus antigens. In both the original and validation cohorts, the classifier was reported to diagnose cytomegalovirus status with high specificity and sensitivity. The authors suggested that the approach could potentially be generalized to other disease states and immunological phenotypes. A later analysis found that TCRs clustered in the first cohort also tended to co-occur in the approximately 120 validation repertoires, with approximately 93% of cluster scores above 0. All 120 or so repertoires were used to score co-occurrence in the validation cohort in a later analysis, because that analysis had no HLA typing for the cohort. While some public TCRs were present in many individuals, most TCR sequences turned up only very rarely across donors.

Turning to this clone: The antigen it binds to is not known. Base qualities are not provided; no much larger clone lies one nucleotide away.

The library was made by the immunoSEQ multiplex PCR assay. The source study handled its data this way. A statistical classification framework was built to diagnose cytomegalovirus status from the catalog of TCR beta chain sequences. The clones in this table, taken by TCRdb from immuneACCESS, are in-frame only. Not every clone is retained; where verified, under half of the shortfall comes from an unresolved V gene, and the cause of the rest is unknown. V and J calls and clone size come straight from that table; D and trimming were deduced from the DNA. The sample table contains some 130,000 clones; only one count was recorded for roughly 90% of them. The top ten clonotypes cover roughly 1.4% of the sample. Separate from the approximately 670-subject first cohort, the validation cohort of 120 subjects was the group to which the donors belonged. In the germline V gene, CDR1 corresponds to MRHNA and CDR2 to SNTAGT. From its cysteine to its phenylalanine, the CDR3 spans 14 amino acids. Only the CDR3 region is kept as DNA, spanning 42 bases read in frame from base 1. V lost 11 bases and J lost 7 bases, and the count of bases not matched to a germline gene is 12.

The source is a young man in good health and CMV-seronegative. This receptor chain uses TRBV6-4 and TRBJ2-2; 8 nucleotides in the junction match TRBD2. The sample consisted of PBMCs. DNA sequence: TGTGCCTCTAGACGGGAGGGCCAGATCGGGGAGCTGTTTTTT. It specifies CASRREGQIGELFF.